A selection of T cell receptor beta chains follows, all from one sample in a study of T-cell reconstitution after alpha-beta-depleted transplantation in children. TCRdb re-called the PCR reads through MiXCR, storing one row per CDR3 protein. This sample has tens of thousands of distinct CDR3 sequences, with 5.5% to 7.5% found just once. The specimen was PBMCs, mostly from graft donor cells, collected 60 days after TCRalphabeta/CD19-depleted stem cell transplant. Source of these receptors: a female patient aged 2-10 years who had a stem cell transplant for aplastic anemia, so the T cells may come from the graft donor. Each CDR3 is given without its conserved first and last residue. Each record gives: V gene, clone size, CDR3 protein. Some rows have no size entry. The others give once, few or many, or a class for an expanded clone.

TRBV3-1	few	ASSVSGGETYEQY
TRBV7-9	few	ASSFATGMYTGELF
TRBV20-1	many	SARDGGREWQETQY
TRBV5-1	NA	ASSVTSGSFTGELF
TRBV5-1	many	ASSITSGVYNEQF
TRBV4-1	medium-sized	ASSQNGEWETQY
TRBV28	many	ASIGRGRTGYEQY
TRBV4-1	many	ASSQTGTSGGKF
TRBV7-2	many	ASSSQFYEQY
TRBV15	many	ATSNGQGFGAF
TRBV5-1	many	ASSIGTPGETQY
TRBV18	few	ASSPPGNTEAF
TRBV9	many	ASSGGFSGNTIY
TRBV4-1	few	ASSQPGQSYEQY
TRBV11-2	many	ASSLEGSTDTQY
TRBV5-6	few	ASSLALTGLHSGNTIY
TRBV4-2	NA	ASSQTGSSYNEQF
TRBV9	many	ASSVGAESYEQY
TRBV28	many	ASWGTASSGANVLT
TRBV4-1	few	ASSQDWGKSYNEQF
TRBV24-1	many	ATSADTSNEQF
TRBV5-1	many	ASSLGRGNQPQH
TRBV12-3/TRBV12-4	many	ASSSGLAGLGEQF
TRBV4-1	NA	ASSRALGGIEIPDTQY
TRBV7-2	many	ASTPGLYTGELF
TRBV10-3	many	AITPRTCSDTQY
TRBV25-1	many	ASSLFPRAPETQY